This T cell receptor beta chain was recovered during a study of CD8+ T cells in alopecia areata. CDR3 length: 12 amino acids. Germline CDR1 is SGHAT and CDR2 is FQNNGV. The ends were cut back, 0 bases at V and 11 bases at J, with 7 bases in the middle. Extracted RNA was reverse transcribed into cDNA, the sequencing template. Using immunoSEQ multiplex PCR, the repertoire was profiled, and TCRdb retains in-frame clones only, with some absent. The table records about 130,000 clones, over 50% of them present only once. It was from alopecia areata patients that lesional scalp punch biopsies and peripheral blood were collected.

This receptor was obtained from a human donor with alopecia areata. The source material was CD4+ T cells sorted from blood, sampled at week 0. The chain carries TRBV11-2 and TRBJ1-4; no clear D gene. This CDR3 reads CASSLDPGKLFF. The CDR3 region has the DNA TGTGCCAGCAGCTTAGATCCCGGGAAACTGTTTTTT.